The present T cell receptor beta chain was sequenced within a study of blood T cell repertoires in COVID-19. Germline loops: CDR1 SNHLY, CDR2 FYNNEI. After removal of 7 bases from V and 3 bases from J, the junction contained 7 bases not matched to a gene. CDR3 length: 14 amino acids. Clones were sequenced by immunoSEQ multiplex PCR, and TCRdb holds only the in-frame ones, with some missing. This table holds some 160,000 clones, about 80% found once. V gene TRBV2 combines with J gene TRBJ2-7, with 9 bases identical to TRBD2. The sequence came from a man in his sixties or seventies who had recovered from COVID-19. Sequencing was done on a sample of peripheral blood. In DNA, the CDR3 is TGTGCCAGCAAGGGTAATAGCGGGAGCTACGAGCAGTACTTC. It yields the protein CASKGNSGSYEQYF.